This TCR beta chain was profiled in a study of CD8+CD57+ T cells in acquired aplastic anemia. Study observations and caveats: Patients and healthy controls showed no significant CD8+ Simpson's diversity difference.

This CDR3 region has 14 residues. Looked up from germline, CDR1 is SGHAT and CDR2 is FQDESV (reference sequence). The junction had 0 bases not matched to a gene; V was cut back by 2 bases and J by 3 bases. Patients selected for sequencing had displayed CD8+CD57+ cell expansion by flow cytometry. In its sample, this clonotype was seen once. What it binds is not known. Genomic DNA was employed as the template in profiling TCR beta VDJ and CDR3. Each CDR3 protein gets one entry after TCRdb re-called the reads with MiXCR. This table holds approximately 250,000 distinct CDR3 sequences, approximately 86% found once.

Sequencing was done on a sample of sorted CD4+, CD8+, or CD8+CD57+ T cells (not recorded which) from PBMCs. The clonotype was recovered from a human donor with aplastic anemia. The chain couples TRBV11-1 to TRBJ2-1, with 8 bases aligning to TRBD1. The CDR3 is CASSLTGGYNEQFF. Written as DNA, the CDR3 is TGTGCCAGCAGCTTAACAGGGGGCTACAATGAGCAGTTCTTC. The full variable domain, in which reference TRBV11-1 and TRBJ2-1 provide the parts outside the CDR3, is EAEVAQSPRYKITEKSQAVAFWCDPISGHATLYWYRQILGQGPELLVQFQDESVVDDSQLPKDRFSAERLKGVDSTLKIQPAELGDSAMYLCASSLTGGYNEQFFGPGTRLTVL.